Listed below are T cell receptor beta chains from one sample, sequenced in a study of blood T cell repertoires in COVID-19. Generated by immunoSEQ multiplex PCR, the TCRdb table keeps only in-frame clones and is missing some. The sample lists some 87,000 clones, 83% occurring once. Sequencing input: peripheral blood. These receptors were obtained from an elderly man with active or convalescent COVID-19. CDR3s include the opening cysteine and the closing phenylalanine or tryptophan. A D gene is named only where the DNA matches it firmly. Some rows have no size entry. The others give once, few or many, or a class for an expanded clone.

>TRBJ2-1|TRBV30|TRBD2|.
CAWRKGLAGEEQFF
TGTGCCTGGAGAAAAGGACTAGCGGGAGAGGAGCAGTTCTTC
>TRBJ1-3|TRBV18|TRBD1|.
CASSPTGGTDTIYF
TGTGCCAGCTCGCCCACAGGGGGTACAGACACCATATATTTT
>TRBJ1-2|TRBV18|.|.
CASSPKETQNGYTF
TGTGCCAGCTCACCAAAGGAGACGCAGAACGGCTACACCTTC
>TRBJ1-1|TRBV20-1|TRBD1|.
CSASGQGSTRAFF
TGCAGTGCTAGTGGACAGGGGTCGACCAGGGCTTTCTTT
>TRBJ2-2|TRBV19|.|.
CASSIDGGAGELFF
TGTGCCAGTAGTATAGACGGGGGAGCCGGGGAGCTGTTTTTT
>TRBJ2-2|TRBV18|.|.
CASSPNPRGTGELFF
TGTGCCAGCTCACCAAATCCTAGAGGCACCGGGGAGCTGTTTTTT
>TRBJ1-6|TRBV5-6|TRBD1|.
CASSYPSGTGISPLHF
TGTGCCAGCAGCTACCCCTCCGGGACAGGGATTTCACCCCTCCACTTT
>TRBJ2-1|TRBV3-1/TRBV3-2|.|once
CASSQEEASPRNEQFF
TGTGCCAGCAGCCAGGAGGAGGCAAGCCCCCGGAATGAGCAGTTCTTC
>TRBJ2-5|TRBV7-9|TRBD2|.
CASSLATSGRLGGAQYF
TGTGCCAGCAGCTTAGCAACTAGCGGGAGATTAGGTGGGGCCCAGTACTTC
>TRBJ2-2|TRBV2|TRBD1|once
CASSTDRARDGELFF
TGTGCCAGCAGTACCGACAGGGCAAGGGACGGGGAGCTGTTTTTT
>TRBJ1-2|TRBV11-2|TRBD1|.
CASSHRGNGYTF
TGTGCCAGCAGCCACAGGGGAAATGGCTACACCTTC
>TRBJ2-1|TRBV11-2|.|once
CASSLVTEGDEQFF
TGTGCCAGCAGCTTAGTTACCGAGGGGGATGAGCAGTTCTTC
>TRBJ1-2|TRBV19|.|.
CASSLDSLNYGYTF
TGTGCCAGTAGTCTGGACAGCCTCAACTATGGCTACACCTTC
>TRBJ2-2|TRBV15|TRBD2|.
CATTLAGGTGELFF
TGTGCCACAACTCTAGCGGGGGGCACCGGGGAGCTGTTTTTT
>TRBJ2-3|TRBV6-4|TRBD2|.
CASSDTSGGPTDTQYF
TGTGCCAGCAGCGACACTAGCGGGGGCCCCACAGATACGCAGTATTTT
>TRBJ1-3|TRBV21-1|.|once
CASSKTEPRNTIYF
TGTGCCAGCAGCAAAACGGAGCCACGAAACACCATATATTTT
>TRBJ2-7|TRBV2|TRBD2|once
CASSVRSGSYEQYF
TGTGCCAGCAGTGTACGTAGCGGGAGTTACGAGCAGTACTTC
>TRBJ1-1|TRBV19|TRBD1|.
CASSIRTGGTEAFF
TGTGCCAGTAGTATCAGGACAGGGGGCACTGAAGCTTTCTTT
>TRBJ2-5|TRBV11-3|TRBD1|once
CASSPGGAEETQYF
TGTGCCAGCAGTCCAGGGGGAGCAGAAGAGACCCAGTACTTC
>TRBJ1-4|TRBV27|TRBD1|few
CASSPRGRSNEKLFF
TGTGCCAGCAGTCCTAGGGGGCGGTCAAATGAAAAACTGTTTTTT
>TRBJ1-5|TRBV4-1|.|few
CASSRTVASGQPQHF
TGCGCCAGCAGTCGAACAGTCGCTAGCGGTCAGCCCCAGCATTTT
>TRBJ2-5|TRBV4-3|TRBD2|.
CASSQERGRTQYF
TGCGCCAGCAGCCAAGAGCGCGGGAGGACCCAGTACTTC
>TRBJ1-1|TRBV19|.|once
CASSTSGGDTEAFF
TGTGCCAGTAGTACCTCAGGAGGGGACACTGAAGCTTTCTTT
>TRBJ2-1|TRBV9|.|once
CASSVATSPYNEQFF
TGTGCCAGCAGCGTAGCCACAAGTCCTTACAATGAGCAGTTCTTC
>TRBJ1-2|TRBV12-3/TRBV12-4|.|.
CASSLMEGGYTF
TGTGCCAGCAGTTTGATGGAGGGAGGCTACACCTTC
>TRBJ1-2|TRBV10-2|.|once
CASSEPRYGYTF
TGCGCCAGCAGTGAGCCCCGCTATGGCTACACCTTC
>TRBJ2-5|TRBV2|TRBD2|.
CASTDGLAETQYF
TGTGCCAGCACCGATGGACTAGCGGAGACCCAGTACTTC
>TRBJ1-4|TRBV19|.|few
CASSRTVNEKLFF
TGTGCCAGTAGCCGGACAGTGAATGAAAAACTGTTTTTT
>TRBJ1-5|TRBV14|.|.
CASSQGGLSNQPQHF
TGTGCCAGCAGCCAAGGGGGGCTAAGCAATCAGCCCCAGCATTTT
>TRBJ2-7|TRBV9|.|.
CASSVARGDEQYF
TGTGCCAGCAGCGTCGCCAGGGGGGACGAGCAGTACTTC
>TRBJ2-7|TRBV2|TRBD2|.
CASSGRLAGGLYEQYF
TGTGCCAGCAGTGGCCGACTAGCGGGAGGCCTCTACGAGCAGTACTTC
>TRBJ2-7|TRBV5-5|TRBD1|many
CASSLVGRGQGEQYF
TGTGCCAGCAGCTTGGTAGGCAGGGGGCAAGGCGAGCAGTACTTC
>TRBJ1-5|TRBV3-1/TRBV3-2|.|.
CASSQDPPGLNQPQHF
TGTGCCAGCAGCCAAGATCCGCCAGGGCTGAATCAGCCCCAGCATTTT
>TRBJ2-3|TRBV25-1|.|.
CASGPLGGTSTDTQYF
TGTGCCAGCGGCCCCCTTGGCGGAACTAGCACAGATACGCAGTATTTT
>TRBJ1-2|TRBV3-1/TRBV3-2|.|.
CATAMGRDYGYTF
TGTGCCACCGCCATGGGCAGGGACTATGGCTACACCTTC
>TRBJ1-5|TRBV10-2|TRBD1|.
CASSETDRGDQPQHF
TGCGCCAGCAGTGAGACGGACAGGGGAGACCAGCCCCAGCATTTT
>TRBJ2-7|TRBV25-1|.|once
CASSPQTYEQYF
TGTGCCAGCAGTCCCCAGACCTACGAGCAGTACTTC
>TRBJ2-5|TRBV3-1/TRBV3-2|.|.
CASSQETGAFTVVGETQYF
TGTGCCAGCAGCCAAGAAACGGGAGCCTTCACGGTTGTCGGGGAGACCCAGTACTTC
>TRBJ2-7|TRBV7-2|TRBD2|few
CASSPGLAQRGSQYF
TGTGCCAGCAGCCCCGGACTAGCCCAAAGGGGTTCCCAGTACTTC
>TRBJ2-5|TRBV5-4|TRBD2|.
CASSRGLAGGPGETQYF
TGTGCCAGCAGCCGGGGACTAGCGGGAGGGCCGGGGGAGACCCAGTACTTC
>TRBJ2-7|TRBV7-8|TRBD2|.
CASSLVVGLAGAEQYF
TGTGCCAGCAGCTTAGTGGTAGGACTAGCGGGAGCCGAGCAGTACTTC
>TRBJ1-2|TRBV6-5|.|.
CASSLRRGVVDGYTF
TGTGCCAGCAGTTTGCGGCGGGGGGTCGTAGATGGCTACACCTTC
>TRBJ2-5|TRBV19|.|.
CASSLISASASQETQYF
TGTGCCAGTAGCCTAATATCGGCTAGCGCATCCCAAGAGACCCAGTACTTC
>TRBJ2-7|TRBV11-2|TRBD1|.
CASSWTGGVHEQYF
TGTGCCAGCAGCTGGACAGGTGGCGTTCACGAGCAGTACTTC